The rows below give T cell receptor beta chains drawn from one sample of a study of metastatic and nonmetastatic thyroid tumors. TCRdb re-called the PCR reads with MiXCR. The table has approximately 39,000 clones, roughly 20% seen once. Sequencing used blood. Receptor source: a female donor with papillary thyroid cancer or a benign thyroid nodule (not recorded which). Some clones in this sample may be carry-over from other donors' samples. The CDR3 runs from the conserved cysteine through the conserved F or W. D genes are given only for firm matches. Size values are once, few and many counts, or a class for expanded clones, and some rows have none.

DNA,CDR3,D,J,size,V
TGCGCCAGCAGACTACTAGCGAATGAGCAGTTCTTC,CASRLLANEQFF,TRBD2,TRBJ2-1,-,TRBV5-1
TGTGCCAGCAGTTTAAGGGCTAGCGGGAGTCTGAAGGAGCAGTTCTTC,CASSLRASGSLKEQFF,TRBD2,TRBJ2-1,-,TRBV12-3/TRBV12-4
TGTGCCAGCAGTTTATTGGGTAGCGGGATTGCGGTGTCCTACGAGCAGTACTTC,CASSLLGSGIAVSYEQYF,TRBD2,TRBJ2-7,-,TRBV28
TGTGCCAGCTCACCAGAGAGCGGTTCCTACGAGCAGTACTTC,CASSPESGSYEQYF,-,TRBJ2-7,many,TRBV18
TGTGCCAGCAGTTACTCGATTGGCAGCACAGATACGCAGTATTTT,CASSYSIGSTDTQYF,-,TRBJ2-3,medium-sized,TRBV6-2/TRBV6-3
TGCGCCAGCAGCCACGGAGACCGTGAGAATCCTTTCTTT,CASSHGDRENPFF,-,TRBJ1-1,many,TRBV4-1
TGTGCCTGGAGTGTGCAGGGAACCTATGGCTACACCTTC,CAWSVQGTYGYTF,-,TRBJ1-2,many,TRBV30
TGTGCCAGCAAAGGGCTTGGGGCCGGCTGCACTGAAGCTTTCTTT,CASKGLGAGCTEAFF,-,TRBJ1-1,few,TRBV6-1
TGTGCCAGCTCACCGGGTCGGGGGGCGGGTGAGCAGTACTTC,CASSPGRGAGEQYF,-,TRBJ2-7,many,TRBV18
TGTGCCAGCGGGAACTACGAGCAGTACTTC,CASGNYEQYF,-,TRBJ2-7,many,TRBV14
TGTGCCACCAGCAGAGAATCAGCCTCCAATTCACCCCTCCACTTT,CATSRESASNSPLHF,-,TRBJ1-6,many,TRBV15
TGCAGTGCTAGAGCCCAGGAGCGGGAGTATGAGCAGTTCTTC,CSARAQEREYEQFF,TRBD2,TRBJ2-1,many,TRBV20-1
TGCAGTGCTTTGGAGGGACTAGTCTACGAGCAGTACTTC,CSALEGLVYEQYF,TRBD2,TRBJ2-7,many,TRBV20-1
TGTGCCAGCAGGAACGCGGGCGCATATAATTCACCCCTCCACTTT,CASRNAGAYNSPLHF,-,TRBJ1-6,medium-sized,TRBV6-1
TGTGCCAGCAGCTTAGCCGAGGACAGTGGTGTCTACGAGCAGTACTTC,CASSLAEDSGVYEQYF,-,TRBJ2-7,once,TRBV7-8
TGCAGCGCCTCGGACAGGGAAGAGACCCAGTACTTC,CSASDREETQYF,TRBD1,TRBJ2-5,many,TRBV29-1
TGTGCCAGTAGTATCTCTGCGTCCTACAATGAGCAGTTCTTC,CASSISASYNEQFF,-,TRBJ2-1,many,TRBV19
TGTGCCACCGTTCCGTGGGGGGGGACCTACGAGCAGTACTTC,CATVPWGGTYEQYF,TRBD2,TRBJ2-7,many,TRBV28
TGTGCCAGCAACCGTGACACCTCCACTGAAGCTTTCTTT,CASNRDTSTEAFF,-,TRBJ1-1,-,TRBV2
TGTGCCAGCTCACCAGGGACGGATAGCAATCAGCCCCAGCATTTT,CASSPGTDSNQPQHF,-,TRBJ1-5,many,TRBV18